These T cell receptor beta chains were read from a single sample in a study of T cell responses to AZD1222 COVID-19 vaccine. Data came from immunoSEQ multiplex PCR; TCRdb stores just in-frame clones and leaves some out. The top ten clones hold 6.9% of a sample with about 170,000 clones, over 75% of them seen once. The sample in question was peripheral blood, obtained on day 0 of AZD1222 vaccination. The receptors here all came from an adult in good health. Both conserved end residues are part of each CDR3. The D gene is left open where the match is weak. Only some rows state a clone size, as once, few, many or a class for expanded clones.

clone size	D gene	V gene	J gene	CDR3 protein	CDR3 DNA
.	.	TRBV7-9	TRBJ1-5	CASSLAGTSNQPQHF	TGTGCCAGCAGCTTAGCTGGGACAAGCAATCAGCCCCAGCATTTT
.	.	TRBV5-1	TRBJ1-6	CASSLEGGRTYNSPLHF	TGCGCCAGCAGCTTGGAGGGGGGTCGGACCTATAATTCACCCCTCCACTTT
.	.	TRBV9	TRBJ2-2	CASSVGGNTGELFF	TGTGCCAGCAGCGTAGGGGGGAACACCGGGGAGCTGTTTTTT
.	.	TRBV11-2	TRBJ1-1	CASSSSDRANTEAFF	TGTGCCAGCAGCTCGTCGGACCGGGCGAACACTGAAGCTTTCTTT
.	TRBD1	TRBV6-5	TRBJ1-2	CASSHQGQGYGYTF	TGTGCCAGCAGTCACCAGGGACAGGGCTATGGCTACACCTTC
few	.	TRBV30	TRBJ1-5	CACSTGESNQPQHF	TGTGCCTGTTCGACAGGCGAGAGCAATCAGCCCCAGCATTTT
once	.	TRBV7-3	TRBJ1-2	CASSLNKDDGGSPYGYTF	TGTGCCAGCAGCTTAAACAAGGACGACGGCGGTTCCCCCTATGGCTACACCTTC
once	TRBD1	TRBV30	TRBJ1-2	CAWKYRDRRGYGYTF	TGTGCCTGGAAGTACAGGGACAGGCGGGGCTATGGCTACACCTTC
.	.	TRBV7-9	TRBJ1-5	CASSVAGQFNQPQHF	TGTGCCAGCAGCGTAGCGGGGCAGTTCAATCAGCCCCAGCATTTT
.	.	TRBV27	TRBJ1-6	CASSSTSSARVPNSPLHF	TGTGCCAGCAGTTCTACTTCCTCAGCTAGAGTCCCTAATTCACCCCTCCACTTT
.	.	TRBV28	TRBJ2-1	CAIQPGHNEQFF	TGTGCCATTCAACCGGGTCACAATGAGCAGTTCTTC
.	.	TRBV19	TRBJ2-7	CASSNGPYYEQYF	TGTGCCAGTAGTAACGGGCCATACTACGAGCAGTACTTC
.	TRBD2	TRBV10-1	TRBJ2-3	CASSRTRGTDTQYF	TGCGCCAGCAGCCGGACTAGGGGCACAGATACGCAGTATTTT
once	TRBD1	TRBV28	TRBJ2-7	CASSSPGTGGHEQYF	TGTGCCAGCAGTTCGCCCGGGACAGGTGGCCACGAGCAGTACTTC
many	TRBD2	TRBV6-1	TRBJ2-4	CASSEDVARGVDIQYF	TGTGCCAGCAGTGAAGATGTAGCTCGGGGGGTCGACATTCAGTACTTC
.	.	TRBV3-1/TRBV3-2	TRBJ2-2	CASSQGGAGELFF	TGTGCCAGCAGCCAAGGAGGAGCCGGGGAGCTGTTTTTT
.	.	TRBV20-1	TRBJ2-2	CSASFGELFF	TGCAGTGCTAGTTTCGGGGAGCTGTTTTTT
.	TRBD1	TRBV4-1	TRBJ1-4	CASNQGDRGLVEKLFF	TGCGCCAGCAACCAAGGGGACAGGGGGCTGGTTGAAAAACTGTTTTTT
.	.	TRBV19	TRBJ1-2	CASMFQGGYTF	TGTGCCAGTATGTTCCAGGGCGGCTACACCTTC
.	.	TRBV5-8	TRBJ2-7	CASSLRLGVGSYEQYF	TGTGCCAGCAGCCTCCGGCTCGGGGTGGGCTCCTACGAGCAGTACTTC
once	TRBD1	TRBV11-3	TRBJ2-7	CASSLSGTGPYEQYF	TGTGCCAGCAGCTTATCCGGGACAGGCCCCTACGAGCAGTACTTC
.	TRBD2	TRBV2	TRBJ2-7	CASSPTSGGPREQYF	TGTGCCAGCAGCCCGACTAGCGGGGGCCCTAGGGAGCAGTACTTC
.	TRBD1	TRBV11-2	TRBJ2-1	CASSFGQGADYEQFF	TGTGCCAGCAGCTTTGGCCAGGGGGCAGATTATGAGCAGTTCTTC
.	TRBD2	TRBV9	TRBJ2-2	CASSVSGGNTGELFF	TGTGCCAGCAGCGTAAGCGGGGGGAACACCGGGGAGCTGTTTTTT
.	.	TRBV7-9	TRBJ1-2	CASSNQVGREYYGYTF	TGTGCCAGCAGCAACCAAGTTGGCAGGGAATACTATGGCTACACCTTC
.	TRBD1	TRBV7-3	TRBJ2-1	CASSPQTGGHNEQFF	TGTGCCAGCAGCCCACAGACAGGGGGGCACAATGAGCAGTTCTTC
.	TRBD1	TRBV5-1	TRBJ2-1	CASNTGTGPYNEQFF	TGCGCCAGCAACACCGGGACAGGGCCCTACAATGAGCAGTTCTTC
.	TRBD1	TRBV9	TRBJ1-6	CASGQGSNSPLHF	TGTGCCAGCGGACAGGGGTCTAATTCACCCCTCCACTTT
.	.	TRBV12-3/TRBV12-4	TRBJ2-7	CASSLGYEQYF	TGTGCCAGCAGTTTGGGGTACGAGCAGTACTTC
.	.	TRBV10-1	TRBJ2-5	CATRDNIGETQYF	TGCGCCACCCGGGATAACATTGGGGAGACCCAGTACTTC
.	TRBD1	TRBV28	TRBJ2-7	CASSYDIGQGGYEQYF	TGTGCCAGCAGTTACGACATCGGACAGGGAGGTTACGAGCAGTACTTC
once	TRBD2	TRBV28	TRBJ2-7	CASSFGGAGGAYEQYF	TGTGCCAGCAGTTTCGGAGGAGCGGGGGGAGCCTACGAGCAGTACTTC
.	TRBD1	TRBV19	TRBJ2-3	CASSQQGKTDTQYF	TGTGCCAGTAGCCAACAGGGGAAGACAGATACGCAGTATTTT
.	TRBD1	TRBV18	TRBJ1-6	CASSPGTADSPLHF	TGTGCCAGCTCACCTGGGACAGCAGATTCACCCCTCCACTTT
.	.	TRBV6-2/TRBV6-3	TRBJ2-3	CASSYSPPLSSSGTDTQYF	TGTGCCAGCAGTTACTCGCCGCCCCTATCTAGTTCAGGCACAGATACGCAGTATTTT
.	.	TRBV7-8	TRBJ1-6	CASSSREAYNSPLHF	TGTGCCAGCAGCTCGCGGGAGGCCTATAATTCACCCCTCCACTTT
.	.	TRBV6-4	TRBJ2-1	CASSDSLTWEENEQFF	TGTGCCAGCAGTGACTCACTCACCTGGGAGGAGAATGAGCAGTTCTTC
.	TRBD1	TRBV5-8	TRBJ1-2	CASNIRDRASPNYGYTF	TGTGCCAGCAACATCCGGGACAGGGCCTCTCCTAACTATGGCTACACCTTC
.	TRBD1	TRBV10-3	TRBJ1-1	CAIRTGQRNTEAFF	TGTGCCATCAGGACGGGACAGAGGAACACTGAAGCTTTCTTT
.	.	TRBV6-5	TRBJ2-3	CASSYGGAGDTQYF	TGTGCCAGCAGTTACGGGGGGGCCGGAGATACGCAGTATTTT
.	.	TRBV6-2/TRBV6-3	TRBJ2-7	CASSYSGTTRGYEQYF	TGTGCCAGCAGTTACTCTGGGACTACCAGGGGCTACGAGCAGTACTTC
.	.	TRBV6-7	TRBJ1-1	CASSYIRGTEAFF	TGTGCCAGCAGTTACATCCGAGGAACTGAAGCTTTCTTT
.	.	TRBV7-9	TRBJ1-3	CASSLDGSGNTIYF	TGTGCCAGCAGCTTAGATGGGTCTGGAAACACCATATATTTT
.	TRBD1	TRBV6-4	TRBJ1-5	CASSATGGGQPQHF	TGTGCCAGCAGCGCCACAGGGGGCGGTCAGCCCCAGCATTTT
.	.	TRBV7-9	TRBJ1-1	CASSEGGTEAFF	TGTGCCAGCAGCGAGGGAGGCACTGAAGCTTTCTTT
.	.	TRBV12-3/TRBV12-4	TRBJ1-2	CASSRTGLGYTF	TGTGCCAGCAGCCGAACAGGGCTTGGCTACACCTTC
.	.	TRBV7-2	TRBJ2-7	CASSPVSYEQYF	TGTGCCAGCAGCCCCGTCTCCTACGAGCAGTACTTC
once	.	TRBV6-5	TRBJ2-3	CASSYRFTGRNTQYF	TGTGCCAGCAGTTACCGTTTTACAGGGCGAAATACGCAGTATTTT
once	.	TRBV6-1	TRBJ2-5	CASSDRQETQYF	TGTGCCAGCAGTGACAGACAAGAGACCCAGTACTTC
.	TRBD1	TRBV19	TRBJ2-6	CASSIRDRGLSGANVLTF	TGTGCCAGTAGTATCCGGGACAGGGGGCTGTCTGGGGCCAACGTCCTGACTTTC
.	TRBD2	TRBV7-2	TRBJ2-7	CASSSGLAGAEQYF	TGTGCCAGCAGCTCGGGACTAGCGGGGGCCGAGCAGTACTTC
.	TRBD2	TRBV7-3	TRBJ2-1	CASSFAGGNNEQFF	TGTGCCAGCAGCTTCGCGGGGGGAAACAATGAGCAGTTCTTC
.	TRBD1	TRBV19	TRBJ2-7	CASNPRTGPIYEQYF	TGTGCCAGTAACCCTCGGACAGGTCCGATCTACGAGCAGTACTTC
.	TRBD1	TRBV9	TRBJ1-1	CASSAGTGGVSTEAFF	TGTGCCAGCAGCGCCGGGACAGGGGGCGTAAGCACTGAAGCTTTCTTT
.	.	TRBV28	TRBJ2-7	CASSRDDFSYEQYF	TGTGCCAGCAGCCGCGATGACTTCTCCTACGAGCAGTACTTC